The source of this T cell receptor (beta chain) is a study of breast tumors, draining lymph nodes, adjacent tissues. The CDR3 runs 14 residues. Trimming removed 0 bases from V and 5 bases from J, with 10 bases in between. The germline CDR1 and CDR2 sequences are MGHRA and YSYEKL. Overall study findings and caveats: Most tumor T cells seemingly derive from lymph node, then expand in tumor. Luminal-like breast cancer showed significantly higher tumor–nontumor repertoire similarity than basal-like. Tumor TCR diversity was below lymph nodes but above nontumor tissue. The lymph node origin of tumor T cells was framed as consistent with a hypothesis, not demonstrated.

In regard to this clonotype: Its antigen is unknown.

TCRdb reprocessed the multiplex PCR reads with MiXCR, giving one entry per CDR3 protein. The sample has tens of thousands of distinct CDR3 sequences, around 30% seen once; the top ten hold 8.1%. The lymph nodes were axillary draining lymph nodes from breast cancer patients. This clonotype was sampled from a female donor with breast cancer. Some clones in this sample may be carry-over from other donors' samples. The chain employs TRBV4-1 and TRBJ1-1, with D unclear. Sequenced input: axillary lymph node tissue. CDR3 sequence reads: CASSQDWGETEAFF. DNA for the CDR3: TGCGCCAGCAGCCAAGATTGGGGTGAGACTGAAGCTTTCTTT.